The sequence of this T cell receptor (beta chain) was determined in a study of graft-versus-host responses after intestinal transplantation. Overall study context: Among the recipients, transplants were multivisceral, liver-intestinal, or isolated intestinal. The recipients all started with anti-thymocyte globulin induction and then took tacrolimus and steroids for two to four years.

Study conclusions and caveats: Detection of GvH clones occurred in recipient marrow, and some had their first appearance in ileum or blood.

Measured with immunoSEQ multiplex PCR; TCRdb has only the in-frame clones, and not every one. Of around 49,000 clones listed, 89% are singletons. Comments on this clone: Its antigen is unidentified.

This clonotype was sampled from a human donor who was the organ donor for an intestinal transplant. This sample comprised unstimulated CD4+ T cells sorted from spleen or lymph node cells, obtained before transplant.

Here the CDR3 DNA reads TGTGCCAGCAGCTTGGATTCGGGATATACGCAGTATTTT. It translates to CASSLDSGYTQYF. This rearrangement joins TRBV5-5 to TRBJ2-3, with D perhaps TRBD2 (5 bases). The ends were cut back, 0 bases at V and 7 bases at J, with 9 bases in the middle. The CDR3 consists of 13 residues. Germline V gene data show CDR1 as SGHKS and CDR2 as YYEKEE (reference sequence). Together with reference TRBV5-5 and TRBJ2-3, the CDR3 gives the full variable domain: DAGVTQSPTHLIKTRGQQVTLRCSPISGHKSVSWYQQVLGQGPQFIFQYYEKEERGRGNFPDRFSARQFPNYSSELNVNALLLGDSALYLCASSLDSGYTQYFGPGTRLTVL.